The 21 T cell receptor beta chains listed next were all sequenced from one sample in a study of cytomegalovirus exposure and HLA in healthy donors. The primer mix had 60 Vbeta and 13 Jbeta primers. The protocol was immunoSEQ multiplex PCR, while the TCRdb copy is restricted to in-frame clones and leaves out a portion. This table has under 200,000 clones, about 76% appearing once. Sequences were obtained from PBMCs. These TCRs come from a male donor in good health and CMV-seropositive.

This chain joins TRBV30 and TRBJ1-6; maybe TRBD1 (5 bases). CDR3 length equals 14 residues. Looked up from germline, CDR1 is GTSNPN and CDR2 is SVGIG (reference sequence). V was clipped by 1 base and J by 8 bases, with 12 bases between them. This CDR3 is CAWSGQGRYSPLHF. Here the CDR3 DNA reads TGTGCCTGGAGTGGCCAGGGAAGATATTCACCCCTCCACTTT.

CDR3 sequence (DNA): TGTGCCAGCAGCCCTCAGACAGCCATGAACACCATATATTTT. It codes for CASSPQTAMNTIYF. This chain links TRBV5-5 with TRBJ1-3; maybe TRBD1 (5 bases). Germline values: CDR1 SGHKS, CDR2 YYEKEE (reference sequence). The CDR3 is made up of 14 amino acids. V gave up 4 bases and J gave up 7 bases, with 15 bases separating them.

The chain employs TRBV9 and TRBJ1-6, with D possibly matching TRBD1 (5 bases). Between the trimmed V and J ends, which lost 4 bases and 5 bases, there was a span of 16 bases. The CDR3 runs 16 residues. Germline assignment: CDR1 SGDLS and CDR2 YYNGEE. The CDR3 DNA follows: TGTGCCAGCAGCCCTCGCGGAGGGGCAAATAATTCACCCCTCCACTTT. Translation gives CASSPRGGANNSPLHF.

The rearrangement uses TRBV5-8 and TRBJ1-3, with D possibly matching TRBD1 (6 bases). The V and J ends lost 7 bases and 0 bases respectively, with 14 bases between them. Germline V lookup: CDR1 SGHTS, CDR2 YDEGEE. The CDR3 runs to 15 residues. The CDR3 loop is CASPPQGPSGNTIYF. CDR3 bases: TGTGCCAGCCCCCCCCAGGGGCCCTCTGGAAACACCATATATTTT.

V usage is TRBV6-1 and J usage is TRBJ2-7; 8 bases align to TRBD2. This CDR3 is built from 18 residues. With 4 bases clipped from V and 0 bases from J, the junction kept 14 bases outside the gene matches. Germline values: CDR1 MNHNS, CDR2 SASEGT. The CDR3: CASSAELRGVLSSYEQYF. The CDR3 nucleotides are TGTGCCAGCAGTGCGGAGTTGCGGGGGGTCCTCAGCTCCTACGAGCAGTACTTC.

The chain recombines TRBV7-3 with TRBJ2-2, with 9 nucleotides matching TRBD1. Germline V gene lookup returns CDR1 SGHTA and CDR2 FQGTGA. The CDR3 is 16 residues long. Trimming at V came to 1 base and at J to 5 bases, leaving 5 bases not matched to a gene. CDR3 region: CASSLIEGQGTGELFF. Here the CDR3 DNA reads TGTGCCAGCAGCTTAATCGAGGGACAGGGAACCGGGGAGCTGTTTTTT.

This chain connects TRBV4-3 to TRBJ2-6; D gene unclear. Germline CDR1 and CDR2: LGHNA and YSLEER. V lost 0 bases and J lost 0, with 9 bases in between. The CDR3 has 17 residues. CDR3 coding DNA: TGCGCCAGCAGCCAAGAGTTGAGCCGCTCTGGGGCCAACGTCCTGACTTTC. It translates to CASSQELSRSGANVLTF.

CDR3 in DNA: TGTGCCAGCAGGCCCAGGCTCACTGAAGCTTTCTTT. It codes for CASRPRLTEAFF. This chain connects TRBV2 to TRBJ1-1; D call uncertain. Germline V CDR1 and CDR2: SNHLY, FYNNEI. V was trimmed by 6 bases and J by 4 bases, leaving 9 bases between them. The CDR3 extends over 12 amino acids.

This chain joins TRBV19 and TRBJ1-3; TRBD1 matches at 7 bases. Trimming removed 2 bases from V and 0 bases from J; junction bases left unmatched: 4. The CDR3 loop spans 16 amino acids. Germline V lookup: CDR1 LNHDA, CDR2 SQIVND (reference sequence). This CDR3 is CASSILQGSSGNTIYF. The CDR3 region has the DNA TGTGCCAGTAGTATACTACAGGGGAGCTCTGGAAACACCATATATTTT. Variable domain in full (rest from reference TRBV19 and TRBJ1-3): DGGITQSPKYLFRKEGQNVTLSCEQNLNHDAMYWYRQDPGQGLRLIYYSQIVNDFQKGDIAEGYSVSREKKESFPLTVTSAQKNPTAFYLCASSILQGSSGNTIYFGEGSWLTVV.

The rearrangement uses TRBV7-9 and TRBJ2-3, with D possibly matching TRBD1 (5 bases). Trimming removed 3 bases at V and 4 bases at J, with 14 bases between. Per germline, CDR1 SEHNR and CDR2 FQNEAQ (reference sequence). This CDR3 contains 15 residues. The CDR3 is CASSFRRGSADTQYF. CDR3 nucleotides: TGTGCCAGCAGCTTCCGAAGGGGCTCCGCAGATACGCAGTATTTT.

This clone was seen a handful of times. The chain is built from TRBV6-5 and TRBJ1-1, with TRBD1 identical over 9 bases. The CDR3 covers 14 residues. The trim removed 5 bases at V and 4 bases at J, leaving 5 bases unmatched. Germline V lookup: CDR1 MNHEY, CDR2 SVGAGI. CDR3 protein: CASSTDRGSTEAFF. For the CDR3, the DNA is TGTGCCAGCAGTACGGACAGGGGAAGCACTGAAGCTTTCTTT.

The rearrangement uses TRBV19 and TRBJ2-7; 10 bases map to TRBD1. V lost 5 bases and J lost 2; bases outside the gene matches: 6. The CDR3 runs 15 residues. Germline V CDR1 and CDR2: LNHDA, SQIVND (reference sequence). DNA of the CDR3: TGTGCCAGTAGTTTCTCCGGGACAGGGGCCTACGAGCAGTACTTC. Translation: CASSFSGTGAYEQYF.

This chain uses TRBV4-2 with TRBJ2-2, with D tentatively TRBD2 (5 bases). The CDR3 consists of 17 residues. Per germline, CDR1 LGHNA and CDR2 YNFKEQ. Trimming cost V 1 base and J 6 bases, with 18 bases left between them. CDR3 nucleotide sequence: TGTGCCAGCAGCCAAGTTCGGGGTTCAACTTCGGCCGGGGAGCTGTTTTTT. Encoded protein: CASSQVRGSTSAGELFF.

CDR3 DNA: TGTGCCAGCAGCCATTACGGGGTTGGACCCAATGAGCAGTTCTTC. This gives the protein CASSHYGVGPNEQFF. The chain links TRBV7-2 to TRBJ2-1; TRBD2 is a possible D gene (5 bases). CDR1 and CDR2 from the germline V gene are SGHTA and FQGNSA. This CDR3 has 15 amino acids. Trimming took off 5 bases at V and 6 bases at J, with 17 bases between the two ends.

This chain joins TRBV30 and TRBJ2-5; D is perhaps TRBD2 (7 bases). The germline gives CDR1 GTSNPN, CDR2 SVGIG (reference sequence). CDR3 size: 12 residues. Trimming shortened V by 5 bases and J by 5 bases, and 12 bases separated the two germline ends. The CDR3 here is CAWAGGRETQYF. The CDR3 DNA follows: TGTGCCTGGGCCGGGGGGCGGGAGACCCAGTACTTC.

V and J are TRBV14 and TRBJ1-2; D unresolved. Trimming removed 0 bases from V and 4 bases from J, with 9 bases in between. In germline, CDR1 is SGHDN, CDR2 FVKESK. CDR3 length equals 14 residues. Written as DNA, the CDR3 is TGTGCCAGCAGCCAAGATCAGGCAGCCTATGGCTACACCTTC. Protein: CASSQDQAAYGYTF.

This rearrangement joins TRBV5-1 to TRBJ1-3; D unclear. The germline CDR1 and CDR2 sequences are SGHRS and YFSETQ. This CDR3 spans 16 amino acids. V lost 6 bases and J lost 1, with 17 bases in between. CDR3 amino acids: CASTPLSVRSGNTIYF. For the CDR3, the DNA is TGCGCCAGCACCCCTTTGTCCGTGCGGTCTGGAAACACCATATATTTT.

The rearrangement links TRBV4-2 to TRBJ2-1; 7 bases align to TRBD2. The CDR3 runs 15 residues. The trim removed 0 bases at V and 8 bases at J, leaving 7 bases unmatched. CDR1 and CDR2 (germline): LGHNA, YNFKEQ. CDR3 coding DNA: TGTGCCAGCAGCCAAGAGACTAGCCTCGTTTATGAGCAGTTCTTC. Translating it yields CASSQETSLVYEQFF.

The chain links TRBV2 to TRBJ1-1; 9 nucleotides agree with TRBD1. This CDR3 is built from 14 residues. The V gene's germline CDR1 is SNHLY and CDR2 FYNNEI. V gave up 4 bases and J gave up 5 bases; unmatched junction bases: 5. The CDR3 protein is CASSGDRVGTEAFF. CDR3 in DNA: TGTGCCAGCAGTGGGGACAGGGTAGGGACTGAAGCTTTCTTT.

The rearrangement links TRBV2 to TRBJ2-7; D unresolved. V lost 7 bases and J 0 bases, leaving 13 bases between the germline ends. The CDR3 has 14 residues. CDR1 and CDR2 (germline): SNHLY, FYNNEI. The CDR3 DNA reads as TGTGCCAGCATACCCAACACTATCTCCTACGAGCAGTACTTC. Amino acids: CASIPNTISYEQYF. The full variable domain, completed using reference TRBV2 and TRBJ2-7, is EPEVTQTPSHQVTQMGQEVILRCVPISNHLYFYWYRQILGQKVEFLVSFYNNEISEKSEIFDDQFSVERPDGSNFTLKIRSTKLEDSAMYFCASIPNTISYEQYFGPGTRLTVT.

The CDR3 DNA reads TGTGCCAGCAGTTCTACTCTCGCTACCTCTCACAATGAGCAGTTCTTC. Translation: CASSSTLATSHNEQFF. The rearrangement uses TRBV27 and TRBJ2-1; D is uncertain. V was pared by 4 bases and J by 5 bases, with 18 bases between. The CDR3 extends over 16 amino acids. The germline CDR1 and CDR2 sequences are MNHEY and SMNVEV (reference sequence).